Detailed here is one T cell receptor beta chain. The data originate from a study of blood T cell repertoires in COVID-19. At the level of the study: The study drew acute and convalescent COVID-19 samples from the United States, Italy and Spain. T cells, B-cell-depleted T cells, or PBMCs supplied cDNA or gDNA.

Authors' methods: How many nucleated cells were present was estimated from reference gene primer amplification. Only in-frame clones appear in the TCRdb table, and some are missing; sequencing was by immunoSEQ multiplex PCR. V and J calls and clone size are as listed in that table; D and trimming were resolved from the DNA. There are fewer than 35,000 clones in the sample; 70% to 90% occur only once, and 4.9% lies in the top ten. Sequencing was carried out using peripheral blood. The TCR was taken from a man in his 70s with active COVID-19.

Written as DNA, the CDR3 is TGTGCCAGCAGTTACTCGACAGGGGGGTATCAGCCCCAGCATTTT. This encodes CASSYSTGGYQPQHF. The gene calls are TRBV6-2 or TRBV6-3 and TRBJ1-5; 9 nucleotides align to TRBD1. With 0 bases clipped from V and 5 bases from J, the junction kept 2 bases outside the gene matches. The V gene's germline CDR1 is MNHEY and CDR2 SVGEGT. The CDR3 covers 15 residues.